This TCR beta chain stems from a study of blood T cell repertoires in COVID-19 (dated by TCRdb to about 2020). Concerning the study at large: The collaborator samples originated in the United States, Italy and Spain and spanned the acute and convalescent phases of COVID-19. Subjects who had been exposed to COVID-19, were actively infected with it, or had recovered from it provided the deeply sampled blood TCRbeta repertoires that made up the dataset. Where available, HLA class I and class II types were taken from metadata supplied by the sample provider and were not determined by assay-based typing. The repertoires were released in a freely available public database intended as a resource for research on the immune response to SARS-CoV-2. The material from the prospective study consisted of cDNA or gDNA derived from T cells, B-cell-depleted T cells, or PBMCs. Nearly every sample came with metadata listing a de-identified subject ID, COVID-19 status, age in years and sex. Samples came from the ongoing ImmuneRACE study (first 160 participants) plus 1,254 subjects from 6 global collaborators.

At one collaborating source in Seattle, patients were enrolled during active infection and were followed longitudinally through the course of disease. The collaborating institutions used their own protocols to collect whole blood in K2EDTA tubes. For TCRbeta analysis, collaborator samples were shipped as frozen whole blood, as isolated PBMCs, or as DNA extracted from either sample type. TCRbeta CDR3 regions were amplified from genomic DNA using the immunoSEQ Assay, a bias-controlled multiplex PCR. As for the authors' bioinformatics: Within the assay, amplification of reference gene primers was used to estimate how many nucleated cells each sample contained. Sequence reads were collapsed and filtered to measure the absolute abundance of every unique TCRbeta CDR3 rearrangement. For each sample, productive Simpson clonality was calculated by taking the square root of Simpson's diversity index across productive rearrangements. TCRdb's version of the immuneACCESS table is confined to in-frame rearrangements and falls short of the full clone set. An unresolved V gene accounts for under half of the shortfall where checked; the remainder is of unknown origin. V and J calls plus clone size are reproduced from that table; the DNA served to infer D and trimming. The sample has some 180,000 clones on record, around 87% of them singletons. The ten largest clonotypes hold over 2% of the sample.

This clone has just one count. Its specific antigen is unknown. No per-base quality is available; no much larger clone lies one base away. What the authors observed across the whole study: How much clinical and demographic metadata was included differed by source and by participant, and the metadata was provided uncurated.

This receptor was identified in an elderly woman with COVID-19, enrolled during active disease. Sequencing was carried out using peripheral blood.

The bases are TGTGCCAGCAGTTCCGGGACTAGCGGTTCAAAGGGGCAGTTCTTC. Its amino acids are CASSSGTSGSKGQFF. Recombination connected TRBV2 to TRBJ2-1; TRBD2 lines up with 11 middle nucleotides. V lost 5 bases and J lost 12 bases, and the count of bases not matched to a germline gene is 12. The CDR1 and CDR2 encoded by the germline V gene are SNHLY and FYNNEI. The CDR3 has 15 amino acids, counting the end cysteine and phenylalanine. The DNA shown is the 45-base CDR3, in frame from base 1. Full variable domain (CDR3 extended with the reference TRBV2 and TRBJ2-1 proteins): EPEVTQTPSHQVTQMGQEVILRCVPISNHLYFYWYRQILGQKVEFLVSFYNNEISEKSEIFDDQFSVERPDGSNFTLKIRSTKLEDSAMYFCASSSGTSGSKGQFFGPGTRLTVL.